This TCR beta chain came from a study of blood T cell repertoires in COVID-19. Turning to the study itself: Collection of acute and convalescent COVID-19 samples took place in the United States, Italy and Spain.

Germline V CDR1 and CDR2: SGHTA, FQGNSA. Trimming removed 1 base from V and 15 bases from J, with 13 bases in between. The CDR3 contains 13 residues. Method: immunoSEQ multiplex PCR; TCRdb's copy keeps in-frame clones and lacks some. Of approximately 61,000 clones in the sample, about 86% were seen once. The chain carries TRBV7-2 and TRBJ1-6; possibly TRBD1 for D (5 bases). Source material: peripheral blood. This receptor was taken from a woman older than 75 with active COVID-19. The CDR3 loop reads CASSLGQRFFLHF. The CDR3 DNA reads as TGTGCCAGCAGCTTAGGACAGAGATTTTTCCTCCACTTT.